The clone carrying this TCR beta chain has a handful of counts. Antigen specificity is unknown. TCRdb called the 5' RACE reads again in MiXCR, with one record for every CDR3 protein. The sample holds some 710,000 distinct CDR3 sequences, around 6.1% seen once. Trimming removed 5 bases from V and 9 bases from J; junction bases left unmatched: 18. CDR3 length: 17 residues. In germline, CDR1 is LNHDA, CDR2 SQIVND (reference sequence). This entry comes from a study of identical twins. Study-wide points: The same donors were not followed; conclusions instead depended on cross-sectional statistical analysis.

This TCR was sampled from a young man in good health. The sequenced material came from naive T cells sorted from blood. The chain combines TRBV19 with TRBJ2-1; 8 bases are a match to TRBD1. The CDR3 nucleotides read TGTGCCAGTAGTTCGATCAGGGGACAGGCCCTTTACGTTGAGCAGTTCTTC. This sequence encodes CASSSIRGQALYVEQFF.